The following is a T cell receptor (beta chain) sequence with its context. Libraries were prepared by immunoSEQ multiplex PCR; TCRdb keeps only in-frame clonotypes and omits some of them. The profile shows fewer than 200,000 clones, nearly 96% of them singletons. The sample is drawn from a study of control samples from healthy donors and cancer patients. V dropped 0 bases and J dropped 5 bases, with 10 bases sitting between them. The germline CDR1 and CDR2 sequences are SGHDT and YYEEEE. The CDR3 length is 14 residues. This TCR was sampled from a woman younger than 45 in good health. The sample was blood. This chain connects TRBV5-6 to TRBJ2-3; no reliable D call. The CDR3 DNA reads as TGTGCCAGCAGCTTGGAAAGGATCGGAGATACGCAGTATTTT. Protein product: CASSLERIGDTQYF.